Included here is one TCR beta chain sequence, with context. This record comes from a study of blood T cell repertoires in COVID-19. For the study at large: Whether acute or convalescent, the COVID-19 samples came from the United States, Italy and Spain. From T cells, B-cell-depleted T cells, or PBMCs came the material, which was cDNA or gDNA.

The CDR3 consists of 16 residues. Per germline, CDR1 SGDLS and CDR2 YYNGEE. The V and J ends lost 0 bases and 0 bases respectively, with 10 bases between them. Per the original methods: Amplification of reference gene primers provided the estimated nucleated cell counts. Measured with immunoSEQ multiplex PCR; TCRdb has only the in-frame clones, and not every one. That table gives V, J and clone size, and the DNA gave D and trimming. The sample lists approximately 280,000 clones, roughly 88% occurring once. The clonotype comes from a man aged 18 to 30 with active or convalescent COVID-19. The sequencing sample was made of peripheral blood. The chain recombines TRBV9 with TRBJ2-1, with TRBD2 as a possible D gene (6 bases). The CDR3 coding sequence is TGTGCCAGCAGCGTAGAAGCGCGGGGCTCCTACAATGAGCAGTTCTTC. This translates into CASSVEARGSYNEQFF.